This TCR beta chain comes out of a study of T cell changes during pregnancy in multiple sclerosis. The CDR3 is made up of 14 amino acids. Germline trimming cut 6 bases from V and 4 bases from J; bases unmatched to any gene: 6. CDR1 and CDR2 from the germline V gene are SNHLY and FYNNEI. Sequencing used immunoSEQ multiplex PCR; TCRdb keeps in-frame clones, though not all of them. This table holds 80,000 or so clones, roughly 94% found once. The receptor was isolated from a female donor in good health, enrolled as a control in a pregnancy study. The gene calls are TRBV2 and TRBJ1-3, with TRBD1 matching 7 bases. The sequencing used peripheral blood, collected in the second trimester of pregnancy. CDR3 in DNA: TGTGCCAGCAGGGTTGACAGGGTCGGAAACACCATATATTTT. Protein sequence: CASRVDRVGNTIYF.